A selection of T cell receptor beta chains follows, all from one sample in a study of naive and memory T cell subsets. TCRdb re-derived calls from the UMI-ligation and nested PCR reads in MiXCR, one entry per CDR3 protein. The sample comprises fewer than 40,000 distinct CDR3 sequences, about an eighth of which are singletons, and 20% to 25% rests with the top ten. Sample: effector memory CD4+ T cells from blood. The receptors shown here come from a human donor in good health. The CDR3 runs from the conserved cysteine through the conserved F or W. The order of the fields is D gene, clone size, V gene, J gene, CDR3 DNA, CDR3 protein. D genes are given only for firm matches. The size entry is marked missing in some rows and otherwise reads once, few, many or a size class.

D: .
size: many
V: TRBV29-1
J: TRBJ2-1
DNA: TGCAGCTCGAGTTACAATGAGCAGTTCTTC
CDR3: CSSSYNEQFF

D: TRBD2
size: few
V: TRBV11-2
J: TRBJ2-1
DNA: TGTGCCAGCAGCTTTAGACTAGCGGGAGAGCTTTCCTACAATGAGCAGTTCTTC
CDR3: CASSFRLAGELSYNEQFF

D: .
size: .
V: TRBV25-1
J: TRBJ2-3
DNA: TGTGCCAGCAGTACCGACACAGGGTACACAGATACGCAGTATTTT
CDR3: CASSTDTGYTDTQYF

D: .
size: few
V: TRBV20-1
J: TRBJ1-3
DNA: TGCAGTGCTAGACGGTTGATTGGTGGAAACACCATATATTTT
CDR3: CSARRLIGGNTIYF

D: .
size: .
V: TRBV18
J: TRBJ1-2
DNA: TGTGCCAGCTCACTGGCGGCAGGGCGTGGCTACACCTTC
CDR3: CASSLAAGRGYTF

D: .
size: many
V: TRBV6-5
J: TRBJ2-7
DNA: TGTGCCAGCAGTCCCCGGGGACTCTCCTACGAGCAGTACTTC
CDR3: CASSPRGLSYEQYF

D: .
size: few
V: TRBV7-2
J: TRBJ1-2
DNA: TGTGCCAGCAGCTCCCCCCCGGGACAAAGAGGCTACACCTTC
CDR3: CASSSPPGQRGYTF

D: .
size: .
V: TRBV4-1
J: TRBJ1-1
DNA: TGCGCCAGCAGCCAAGGTGGTCCAGGGTCGGTTTGGGCTTTCTTT
CDR3: CASSQGGPGSVWAFF

D: .
size: many
V: TRBV20-1
J: TRBJ1-1
DNA: TGCAGTGCCCCGACGGATACTATGAACACTGAAGCTTTCTTT
CDR3: CSAPTDTMNTEAFF

D: .
size: few
V: TRBV7-2
J: TRBJ2-7
DNA: TGTGCCAGCAGCTTAGTTGCGAGAACTGCCTACGAGCAGTACTTC
CDR3: CASSLVARTAYEQYF

D: .
size: .
V: TRBV4-2
J: TRBJ2-1
DNA: TGTGCCAGCAGCCCACTGAACCGGGATCACAATGAGCAGTTCTTC
CDR3: CASSPLNRDHNEQFF

D: .
size: many
V: TRBV4-2
J: TRBJ2-3
DNA: TGTGCCAGCAGCCAAGGGGCTAGCACAGATACGCAGTATTTT
CDR3: CASSQGASTDTQYF

D: .
size: .
V: TRBV20-1
J: TRBJ1-2
DNA: TGCAGTGCTAGTAAGGGGGATGATGGCTACACCTTC
CDR3: CSASKGDDGYTF

D: .
size: few
V: TRBV7-2
J: TRBJ1-3
DNA: TGTGCCAGCAGTCCAGATAATGGGAACACCATATATTTT
CDR3: CASSPDNGNTIYF

D: .
size: .
V: TRBV19
J: TRBJ1-5
DNA: TGTGCCAGTACCGACCCCCCCGGGGCGCGGAATTCTGCCCAGCATTTT
CDR3: CASTDPPGARNSAQHF

D: .
size: few
V: TRBV27
J: TRBJ2-4
DNA: TGTGCCAGCAGTCCCAGTTTGAGTGTAGCCAAAAACATTCAGTACTTC
CDR3: CASSPSLSVAKNIQYF

D: .
size: few
V: TRBV28
J: TRBJ1-1
DNA: TGTGCCAGCAGTTTTTCCGGTCGGGCAGAAGCTTTCTTT
CDR3: CASSFSGRAEAFF

D: .
size: few
V: TRBV7-2
J: TRBJ2-3
DNA: TGTGCCAGCAGCATCGGACTCACCACAGATACGCAGTATTTT
CDR3: CASSIGLTTDTQYF

D: .
size: many
V: TRBV5-5
J: TRBJ2-1
DNA: TGTGCCAGCAGGCCAGGCGGGGCCTACAATGAGCAGTTCTTC
CDR3: CASRPGGAYNEQFF

D: TRBD2
size: many
V: TRBV6-5
J: TRBJ2-1
DNA: TGTGCCAGCAGTTACTCGGGGAGCGGGAGGGACAATGAGCAGTTCTTC
CDR3: CASSYSGSGRDNEQFF

D: TRBD1
size: few
V: TRBV12-3/TRBV12-4
J: TRBJ2-2
DNA: TGTGCCAGCAGGCTGACAGGGGTTGTAAACGGGGAGCTGTTTTTT
CDR3: CASRLTGVVNGELFF

D: TRBD1
size: many
V: TRBV6-1
J: TRBJ2-7
DNA: TGTGCCAGCAGGGTCGGACAGGCCTCGACCTACGAGCAGTACTTC
CDR3: CASRVGQASTYEQYF

D: .
size: .
V: TRBV18
J: TRBJ1-2
DNA: TGTGCCAGCTCGCCCGGGACCTCTAGGGAGGACACCTTC
CDR3: CASSPGTSREDTF

D: TRBD2
size: few
V: TRBV5-1
J: TRBJ2-5
DNA: TGCGCCAGCAGCTTGACTAGCGGGAGTCAGGAGACCCAGTACTTC
CDR3: CASSLTSGSQETQYF

D: .
size: .
V: TRBV20-1
J: TRBJ2-3
DNA: TGCAGTGCTAGGGACGTCGGCCGGATTAGCACAGATACGCAGTATTTT
CDR3: CSARDVGRISTDTQYF

D: .
size: .
V: TRBV3-1
J: TRBJ2-7
DNA: TGTGCCAGCAGCCCCTATCGCGAATTAGCGGATGGCTACGAGCAGTACTTC
CDR3: CASSPYRELADGYEQYF

D: .
size: .
V: TRBV18
J: TRBJ2-1
DNA: TGTGCCAGCTCTCGCGGGACCCTAGGATACAATGAGCAGTTCTTC
CDR3: CASSRGTLGYNEQFF

D: TRBD1
size: few
V: TRBV6-6
J: TRBJ1-3
DNA: TGTGCCAGCATCTCCGGGACAGGGGCCAACACCATATATTTT
CDR3: CASISGTGANTIYF

D: .
size: many
V: TRBV20-1
J: TRBJ1-1
DNA: TGCAGTGCGAACCAGGGGAGCACTGAAGCTTTCTTT
CDR3: CSANQGSTEAFF

D: TRBD1
size: many
V: TRBV3-1
J: TRBJ2-1
DNA: TGTGCCAGCAGCCCCCAACAACCCAGGGGGCTAGGGCAGTTCTTC
CDR3: CASSPQQPRGLGQFF

D: TRBD1
size: many
V: TRBV7-9
J: TRBJ1-1
DNA: TGTGCCAGCACGTTGGGACAGCTGAACACTGAAGCTTTCTTT
CDR3: CASTLGQLNTEAFF

D: TRBD1
size: .
V: TRBV28
J: TRBJ2-5
DNA: TGTGCCACCCAGGGGACAGGGGAGACCCAGTACTTC
CDR3: CATQGTGETQYF

D: .
size: .
V: TRBV9
J: TRBJ2-1
DNA: TGTGCCAGCAGCGTAGAAATGACGGGACGGATCTACAATGAGCAGTTCTTC
CDR3: CASSVEMTGRIYNEQFF

D: .
size: many
V: TRBV28
J: TRBJ2-7
DNA: TGTGCCAGCAGTCCGGCAGGGCTATACGAGCAGTACTTC
CDR3: CASSPAGLYEQYF

D: .
size: .
V: TRBV28
J: TRBJ1-2
DNA: TGTGCCAGCAGCTTAGGATTTAACTATGGCTACACCTTC
CDR3: CASSLGFNYGYTF

D: .
size: .
V: TRBV7-9
J: TRBJ2-7
DNA: TGTGCCAGCAGCCCCGGGTCGGCGCAGTCGGGCCAGCAGTACTTC
CDR3: CASSPGSAQSGQQYF

D: TRBD2
size: few
V: TRBV12-3/TRBV12-4
J: TRBJ2-3
DNA: TGTGCCAGCAGTTTCTGGGGGGGAAATACGCAGTATTTT
CDR3: CASSFWGGNTQYF

D: TRBD1
size: .
V: TRBV25-1
J: TRBJ2-3
DNA: TGTGCCAGCAGTGAACGACAGGGGGCAATTGAGGATACGCAGTATTTT
CDR3: CASSERQGAIEDTQYF

D: .
size: .
V: TRBV7-6
J: TRBJ1-2
DNA: TGTGCCAGCAGCTTACAGGGGAACTATGGCTACACCTTC
CDR3: CASSLQGNYGYTF

D: .
size: .
V: TRBV20-1
J: TRBJ2-3
DNA: TGCAGTGCTAGTGGGGAAACTAGGCGCACAGATACGCAGTATTTT
CDR3: CSASGETRRTDTQYF

D: .
size: few
V: TRBV20-1
J: TRBJ1-6
DNA: TGCAGTGCTAGAGGGCCCGGAACTGTGCGTAATTCACCCCTCCACTTT
CDR3: CSARGPGTVRNSPLHF

D: .
size: .
V: TRBV7-9
J: TRBJ1-1
DNA: TGTGCCAGCAGCTTAGTGGTGGGTGCAGCCAAGAACACTGAAGCTTTCTTT
CDR3: CASSLVVGAAKNTEAFF

D: .
size: once
V: TRBV20-1
J: TRBJ2-2
DNA: TGCAGTGCTATCTCAGGAGTCACCGGGGAGCTGTTTTTT
CDR3: CSAISGVTGELFF

D: .
size: many
V: TRBV30
J: TRBJ1-5
DNA: TGTGCCTGCTCGGGGGGGCGGAATCAGCCCCAGCATTTT
CDR3: CACSGGRNQPQHF

D: TRBD1
size: few
V: TRBV20-1
J: TRBJ1-1
DNA: TGCAGTGCTAGATATTCAGGGGGGACTCTTGAAGCTTTCTTT
CDR3: CSARYSGGTLEAFF

D: .
size: .
V: TRBV12-3/TRBV12-4
J: TRBJ1-1
DNA: TGTGCCAGCAGTCCCCGACAGAACACTGAAGCTTTCTTT
CDR3: CASSPRQNTEAFF

D: .
size: few
V: TRBV4-3
J: TRBJ1-6
DNA: TGCGCCAGCAGCCAAAGCCCGGATACACCCCTCCACTTT
CDR3: CASSQSPDTPLHF

D: TRBD2
size: many
V: TRBV10-3
J: TRBJ2-3
DNA: TGTGCCATCAGAGTAGCGGGGGCAGATACGCAGTATTTT
CDR3: CAIRVAGADTQYF

D: TRBD2
size: .
V: TRBV6-6
J: TRBJ2-2
DNA: TGTGCCAGCAGTAGACTAGCGGGGGGTCAGCCCGGGGAGCTGTTTTTT
CDR3: CASSRLAGGQPGELFF

D: .
size: .
V: TRBV27
J: TRBJ1-1
DNA: TGTGCCAGCAGTTTTTCTGTCCGCGGGAACACTGAAGCTTTCTTT
CDR3: CASSFSVRGNTEAFF

D: TRBD2
size: many
V: TRBV6-5
J: TRBJ2-5
DNA: TGTGCCAGCAGCCTTAGCGGGAGTGGTGGGGAGACCCAGTACTTC
CDR3: CASSLSGSGGETQYF

D: .
size: .
V: TRBV27
J: TRBJ2-1
DNA: TGTGCCAGCAGGGAGGGCTCGGGGTATGAGCAGTTCTTC
CDR3: CASREGSGYEQFF

D: TRBD1
size: few
V: TRBV20-1
J: TRBJ1-1
DNA: TGCAGTGCCCTGCTAGGACAGGGCAAGCGGAACACTGAAGCTTTCTTT
CDR3: CSALLGQGKRNTEAFF

D: TRBD1
size: .
V: TRBV13
J: TRBJ1-2
DNA: TGTGCCAGCAGCGATTCCCGACAGGGAGACTATGGCTACACCTTC
CDR3: CASSDSRQGDYGYTF

D: .
size: medium-sized
V: TRBV20-1
J: TRBJ2-7
DNA: TGCAGTGCTAGGTCTGTGGGGAGACAGGCCTACGAGCAGTACTTC
CDR3: CSARSVGRQAYEQYF

D: TRBD2
size: .
V: TRBV7-2
J: TRBJ2-3
DNA: TGTGCCAGCAGCTCGACTAGCGTTGGAGGATCAGATACGCAGTATTTT
CDR3: CASSSTSVGGSDTQYF

D: .
size: few
V: TRBV7-9
J: TRBJ2-2
DNA: TGTGCCAGCACCCCCTTTAGGGGATCCGGGGAGCTGTTTTTT
CDR3: CASTPFRGSGELFF

D: .
size: .
V: TRBV30
J: TRBJ1-5
DNA: TGTGCCTGGAGTGTACTAGGGCGACAGCCCCAGCATTTT
CDR3: CAWSVLGRQPQHF

D: TRBD1
size: medium-sized
V: TRBV27
J: TRBJ2-2
DNA: TGTGCCAGCAGTTTATTCGACAGGGGGATCACCGGGGAGCTGTTTTTT
CDR3: CASSLFDRGITGELFF